This TCR beta chain is drawn from a study of blood T cell repertoires in COVID-19. Study-wide background: The origin of the acute and convalescent COVID-19 samples was the United States, Italy and Spain. The analysed material was cDNA or gDNA that came from T cells, B-cell-depleted T cells, or PBMCs.

V was cut by 4 bases and J by 3 bases, with 12 bases left in between. Germline CDR1 is SGHTA and CDR2 is FQGTGA. This CDR3 is built from 15 residues. Methods used by the authors: Counts of nucleated cells, estimated from reference gene primer amplification, were obtained. Measured with immunoSEQ multiplex PCR; TCRdb has only the in-frame clones, and not every one. V and J calls and clone size are those listed in that table; D and trimming were worked out from the DNA. The profile shows more than 100,000 clones, approximately 90% of them singletons. The source material was peripheral blood. The J gene is TRBJ2-2, the V gene TRBV7-3; possibly TRBD1 for D (6 bases). The TCR originated in a man between 65 and 80 years old with active COVID-19. CDR3 sequence: CASSSQGPDTGELFF. The CDR3 DNA reads as TGTGCCAGCAGCTCACAGGGCCCGGACACCGGGGAGCTGTTTTTT.